The rows below give T cell receptor beta chains drawn from one sample of a study of shared clonotypes between healthy human individuals. Only in-frame clones appear in the TCRdb table, and some are missing; sequencing was by immunoSEQ multiplex PCR. The table records about 500,000 clones, approximately 71% of them present only once. The specimen sequenced was PBMCs. The origin of the receptors is a middle-aged woman in good health. Some clones in this sample may be carry-over from other donors' samples. Each CDR3 is given with its conserved first and last residue.

V	J	length	CDR3
TRBV29-1	TRBJ2-7	13	CSITGRDLYEQYF
TRBV6-4	TRBJ2-1	15	CASSDSAGSYNEQFF
TRBV7-9	TRBJ1-2	14	CASSLAGGHYGYTF
TRBV30	TRBJ2-3	18	CAWSVNLAGGILGDTQYF
TRBV9	TRBJ1-2	17	CASSGGTGRRANYGYTF
TRBV19	TRBJ2-3	13	CASSMQWTDTQYF
TRBV28	TRBJ1-2	15	CASRRQREANYGYTF
TRBV28	TRBJ2-1	14	CASGQQGVYNEQFF
TRBV5-1	TRBJ2-3	16	CASSSASGGLTDTQYF
TRBV5-4	TRBJ2-7	13	CASSSRDTHEQYF
TRBV20-1	TRBJ1-4	10	CSAPPEGLFF
TRBV18	TRBJ1-5	16	CASSPFQGGSNQPQHF
TRBV20-1	TRBJ1-1	10	CSAVNTEAFF
TRBV18	TRBJ2-3	15	CASSPKAGGQDTQYF
TRBV30	TRBJ1-2	13	CAYKLTRGCGYTF
TRBV7-2	TRBJ2-5	14	CASSSTGPRETQYF
TRBV6-5	TRBJ1-2	9	CASSYGYTF
TRBV10-3	TRBJ2-7	12	CAIGFTLYEQYF
TRBV6-6	TRBJ1-5	14	CASRQTGGNQPQHF
TRBV7-3	TRBJ2-5	17	CASSSGGAGGVGETQYF
TRBV7-2	TRBJ1-1	15	CASSFSGTPNTEAFF
TRBV28	TRBJ1-2	13	CASSPTGGYGYTF
TRBV2	TRBJ1-1	15	CASRAGTYLRTEAFF
TRBV9	TRBJ1-5	15	CASSKGPGSNQPQHF
TRBV30	TRBJ1-2	13	CAWSVSLIGGYTF
TRBV6-5	TRBJ1-1	16	CASSYGFGDFRAEAFF
TRBV28	TRBJ2-7	13	CASSLNRGYEQYF
TRBV5-1	TRBJ2-5	14	CASSVRQIQETQYF
TRBV5-4	TRBJ1-2	16	CASSWTTTGYGYGYTF
TRBV2	TRBJ1-1	13	CASSRVMNTEAFF
TRBV15	TRBJ2-5	15	CATSRDGTARVTQYF
TRBV21-1	TRBJ2-2	15	CARGLAGDGTGELFF
TRBV5-1	TRBJ2-2	15	CASSLAGHHTGELFF
TRBV4-3	TRBJ1-1	17	CASSQDEQGAMNTEAFF
TRBV5-6	TRBJ2-7	15	CASSLLSDRASEQYF
TRBV4-3	TRBJ1-6	16	CASSRTGPRGNSPLHF
TRBV28	TRBJ2-7	15	CASSPRTSGSYEQYF
TRBV25-1	TRBJ2-7	15	CASSAADRGVYEQYF
TRBV5-1	TRBJ1-1	14	CASSLGGQGTEAFF
TRBV27	TRBJ2-7	14	CASRQGLSSYEQYF
TRBV7-3	TRBJ1-1	14	CASSPSHSNTEAFF
TRBV29-1	TRBJ2-1	14	CSVESSRVHNEQFF
TRBV7-2	TRBJ2-1	13	CASSLGLGGEQFF
TRBV27	TRBJ1-1	15	CASKGGGTVGTEAFF
TRBV28	TRBJ1-1	15	CASSFGRGRETEAFF
TRBV10-3	TRBJ2-7	15	CAISGRDRNSYEQYF
TRBV29-1	TRBJ2-7	12	CSVPGEAGEQYF
TRBV9	TRBJ2-7	15	CASSLGLAGVGEQYF
TRBV30	TRBJ2-1	15	CAWSTSADAYNEQFF
TRBV7-9	TRBJ2-1	18	CASSSYPPGQGSYNEQFF
TRBV30	TRBJ1-1	14	CAWSVPRGGTEAFF
TRBV7-9	TRBJ1-2	12	CASSESGTGYTF
TRBV10-3	TRBJ1-1	12	CAISTGNTEAFF